This T cell receptor beta chain appears in the sequencing data of a study of T cell repertoires in cytomegalovirus infection (dated by TCRdb to about 2019). For the study in its entirety: Alongside well-studied HLA-B-restricted epitopes, the peptide stimulations were aimed at recently identified HLA-C-restricted CMV epitopes, whose presentation resists viral immunomodulation. Because public TCR beta signatures pointed to carriage of CMV infection together with the matching HLA type, the HLA type of each donor mattered for the analysis. Broader findings and caveats from the paper: Cumulative frequency of public TCR beta family members discriminated carriers of CMV infection plus the relevant HLA type in this cohort and an independent roughly 330-donor cohort. The ex vivo response was dominated by HLA-C-restricted CMV-specific TCR beta clonotypes, which also provided the single most frequent clonotype in two of eight donors.

The label giving this sample's treatment or condition can be read as: in vitro stimulation with specific CMV peptide epitopes to enrich CMV-specific T cells. The germline V gene gives CDR1 as SGHVS and CDR2 as FQNEAQ. Measured from the cysteine to the valine, the CDR3 is 13 residues long. Of all the DNA, just the CDR3 is kept, 39 bases in frame from base 1. Between the V and J ends, shortened by 3 bases and 1 base respectively, the junction contains 7 bases. TCRdb names Illumina HiSeq 1500 as the instrument used. In-frame beta chains were kept once TCRdb had trimmed the public reads at Q25 with fastp and called clones with MiXCR. Entries are consolidated by CDR3 protein sequence, retaining the most common genes and DNA. For this sample the table gives approximately 1,000,000 distinct CDR3 sequences, of which about a third were detected only once. The ten largest make up around an eighth of the sample.

This clonotype was counted many times. Its antigen is still unknown. No base quality values were provided; no much bigger clone lies one nucleotide off. Here the chain combines TRBV7-8 and TRBJ2-7; a weak D assignment points to TRBD2 (5 bases agree). The starting material was cultured CD8+ T cells from PBMCs, obtained from culture after CMV antigen stimulation. This receptor was taken from a human donor in good health (CMV status not recorded). Some clones in this sample may be carry-over from other donors' samples. The CDR3 loop reads CASSLRASYEQYV. The DNA is as follows: TGTGCCAGCAGCTTGCGGGCATCCTACGAGCAGTACGTC.